The 18 T cell receptor beta chains below come from one sample, sequenced in a study of blood T cell repertoires in COVID-19. Profiled with immunoSEQ multiplex PCR; TCRdb holds only in-frame clones, not every one. The data hold fewer than 200,000 clones, with more than 75% observed a single time. The sample comprised PBMCs or T cells enriched from blood (not recorded which). The receptors were sampled from a human donor with acute COVID-19. The donor label of this sample is uncertain.

This chain joins TRBV25-1 and TRBJ2-3; 7 nucleotides agree with TRBD1. Trimming took 6 bases from V and 3 from J; bases not matched to a gene: 9. The CDR3 extends over 15 amino acids. Germline CDR1 is MGHDK and CDR2 is SYGVNS. The chain's CDR3 is CASRKSGGRTDTQYF. DNA for the CDR3: TGTGCCAGCAGAAAATCAGGGGGTAGAACAGATACGCAGTATTTT. The complete variable domain, with remaining parts taken from reference TRBV25-1 and TRBJ2-3, reads EADIYQTPRYLVIGTGKKITLECSQTMGHDKMYWYQQDPGMELHLIHYSYGVNSTEKGDLSSESTVSRIRTEHFPLTLESARPSHTSQYLCASRKSGGRTDTQYFGPGTRLTVL.

The J gene is TRBJ1-2, the V gene TRBV4-2; TRBD1 matches 10 bases. The V gene end was trimmed by 1 base and the J gene end by 6 bases; junction bases not matched to a gene: 29. There are 23 residues in the CDR3. CDR1 is LGHNA and CDR2 is YNFKEQ in the germline V gene. CDR3 sequence (DNA): TGTGCCAGCAGCCAAGTACTAGGGACCCACCCAAGCCATACCGGGACAGGGGAGCATGGCTACACCTTC. Amino acid sequence: CASSQVLGTHPSHTGTGEHGYTF.

This clone was counted between two and nine times. The chain recombines TRBV7-8 with TRBJ2-1; 8 bases line up with TRBD2. The CDR3 extends over 15 amino acids. Germline V CDR1 and CDR2: SGHVS, FQNEAQ. V shed 3 bases and J 9 bases; nucleotides not matched to a gene: 10. Written as DNA, the CDR3 is TGTGCCAGCAGCTTTGTAGCGGGGATACCGGGTGAGCAGTTCTTC. Residues: CASSFVAGIPGEQFF. Drawing the rest from reference TRBV7-8 and TRBJ2-1, the complete variable domain is GAGVSQSPRYKVAKRGQDVALRCDPISGHVSLFWYQQALGQGPEFLTYFQNEAQLDKSGLPSDRFFAERPEGSVSTLKIQRTQQEDSAVYLCASSFVAGIPGEQFFGPGTRLTVL.

The chain carries TRBV5-1 and TRBJ2-1; D might be TRBD2 (6 bases). The CDR3 totals 15 residues. V lost 1 base and J 9 bases, leaving 17 bases between the germline ends. CDR1 is SGHRS, CDR2 YFSETQ, per germline. As DNA, the CDR3 is TGCGCCAGCAGCTTGTGGGGCGGGATGGGGCTTGAGCAGTTCTTC. Protein product: CASSLWGGMGLEQFF.

The V and J genes are TRBV7-8 and TRBJ2-2; TRBD1 matches 8 bases. Germline V gene sequence: CDR1 SGHVS, CDR2 FQNEAQ. The length of the CDR3 is 19 residues. V was pared by 5 bases and J by 2 bases, with 16 bases of the junction left unmatched. The DNA for the CDR3 is TGTGCCAGCAGCCCGCGGCAGGGGGCGTTGGGAGGAAACACCGGGGAGCTGTTTTTT. Amino acid sequence: CASSPRQGALGGNTGELFF.

V gene TRBV7-9 combines with J gene TRBJ2-3, with D tentatively TRBD2 (6 bases). Trimming removed 6 bases from V and 4 bases from J, with 11 bases in between. This CDR3 spans 13 amino acids. The germline V gene has CDR1 SEHNR and CDR2 FQNEAQ (reference sequence). CDR3: CASSRLESDTQYF. In DNA form, the CDR3 reads TGTGCCAGCAGTAGACTAGAATCAGATACGCAGTATTTT. Variable domain in full (rest from reference TRBV7-9 and TRBJ2-3): DTGVSQNPRHKITKRGQNVTFRCDPISEHNRLYWYRQTLGQGPEFLTYFQNEAQLEKSRLLSDRFSAERPKGSFSTLEIQRTEQGDSAMYLCASSRLESDTQYFGPGTRLTVL.

The CDR3 DNA is TGTGCCTGGAGTGTACGGGGGGAAGCTTTCTTT. It yields the protein CAWSVRGEAFF. The gene calls are TRBV30 and TRBJ1-1; D may be TRBD1 (5 bases). In germline, CDR1 is GTSNPN, CDR2 SVGIG (reference sequence). V gave up 0 bases and J gave up 8 bases, with 7 bases separating them. The CDR3 is 11 residues long.

This chain uses TRBV19 with TRBJ1-5; D may be TRBD1 (6 bases). The germline V gene encodes CDR1 LNHDA and CDR2 SQIVND (reference sequence). The V and J ends lost 3 bases and 5 bases respectively, with 11 bases between them. The CDR3 runs 14 residues. The CDR3 sequence is CASSMEGGHQPQHF. CDR3 sequence (DNA): TGTGCCAGTAGTATGGAGGGGGGGCATCAGCCCCAGCATTTT.

The chain employs TRBV19 and TRBJ1-1, with 7 positions matching TRBD1. V lost 5 bases and J lost 9; bases outside the gene matches: 6. CDR1 is LNHDA, CDR2 SQIVND, per germline (reference sequence). This CDR3 is built from 12 residues. The CDR3 coding sequence is TGTGCCAGTAGTGTCCAGGGGGGACAAGCTTTCTTT. It codes for CASSVQGGQAFF.

The chain joins TRBV9 to TRBJ2-3, with TRBD2 as a possible D gene (5 bases). V shed 7 bases and J shed 1 base, with 13 bases lying between them. CDR1 is SGDLS, CDR2 YYNGEE, per germline. The CDR3 covers 14 residues. The chain's CDR3 is CASATRSGTDTQYF. CDR3 in DNA: TGTGCCAGCGCCACTAGGTCTGGCACAGATACGCAGTATTTT.

The genes are TRBV7-9 and TRBJ1-1; 7 positions match TRBD1. This CDR3 comprises 12 residues. Germline V CDR1 and CDR2: SEHNR, FQNEAQ (reference sequence). V was clipped by 6 bases and J by 7 bases; unmatched bases: 5. The CDR3 sequence is CASSAGTVEAFF. Here the CDR3 DNA reads TGTGCCAGCAGTGCTGGGACAGTTGAAGCTTTCTTT.

The V gene is TRBV3-1 (or the pseudogene TRBV3-2), the J gene TRBJ2-2; maybe TRBD2 (5 bases). Looked up from germline, CDR1 is LGHDT and CDR2 is YNNKEL (reference sequence). CDR3 length: 14 amino acids. V was cut by 1 base and J by 4 bases, with 7 bases left in between. The CDR3 sequence is CASSQVAGTGELFF. Written as DNA, the CDR3 is TGTGCCAGCAGCCAAGTCGCGGGCACCGGGGAGCTGTTTTTT.

The chain joins TRBV6-6 to TRBJ1-3; 8 bases line up with TRBD1. The CDR3 is 16 amino acids. Per the germline V gene, CDR1 is MNHNY and CDR2 is SVGAGI (reference sequence). J was trimmed by 0 bases and V by 6 bases; bases with no gene match: 7. CDR3 sequence (DNA): TGTGCCAGCAGCGACAGGGGCCCGAGCTCTGGAAACACCATATATTTT. It is translated as CASSDRGPSSGNTIYF.

The rearrangement uses TRBV7-6 and TRBJ1-1; no firm D call. Germline V gene lookup returns CDR1 SGHVS and CDR2 FNYEAQ. The CDR3 extends over 15 amino acids. The ends were cut back, 5 bases at V and 1 base at J, with 14 bases in the middle. The CDR3: CASSGSGRGNTEAFF. For the CDR3, the DNA is TGTGCCAGCAGCGGCTCTGGGCGGGGGAACACTGAAGCTTTCTTT.

This chain connects TRBV29-1 to TRBJ2-7, with 8 bases fitting TRBD1. Per the germline V gene, CDR1 is SQVTM and CDR2 is ANQGSEA. V shed 6 bases, J shed 1 base, and the junction held 8 bases outside the gene matches. The CDR3 sequence is 14 residues long. In nucleotides, the CDR3 is TGCAGCGTGGAGGACAGGGAAGGGTCCTACGAGCAGTACTTC. This gives the protein CSVEDREGSYEQYF.

The J gene is TRBJ1-1, the V gene TRBV7-9, with unresolved D. The CDR3 length is 15 residues. CDR1 SEHNR and CDR2 FQNEAQ come from the germline V gene (reference sequence). The germline V and J ends were trimmed by 1 base and 4 bases, with 13 bases remaining between them. CDR3 sequence (DNA): TGTGCCAGCAGCTTAGGACGAACAGTGCGCACTGAAGCTTTCTTT. Translated, it gives CASSLGRTVRTEAFF.

The V gene is TRBV19, the J gene TRBJ1-2; D not resolved. The CDR3 contains 14 residues. CDR1 and CDR2 from the germline V gene are LNHDA and SQIVND (reference sequence). Trimming removed 5 bases at V and 4 bases at J, with 14 bases between. The CDR3 spells CASSPEQTSYGYTF. The CDR3 DNA sequence: TGTGCCAGTAGTCCAGAACAGACCAGCTATGGCTACACCTTC.

The rearrangement links TRBV5-4 to TRBJ2-7; 8 nucleotides align to TRBD2. The CDR3 runs to 15 residues. V was clipped by 4 bases and J by 2 bases; unmatched bases: 8. The germline CDR1 and CDR2 sequences are SGHNT and YYREEE (reference sequence). CDR3 amino acids: CASSVIAGSPYEQYF. As DNA, the CDR3 is TGTGCCAGCAGCGTTATAGCGGGGTCTCCCTACGAGCAGTACTTC. Together with reference TRBV5-4 and TRBJ2-7, the CDR3 gives the full variable domain: ETGVTQSPTHLIKTRGQQVTLRCSSQSGHNTVSWYQQALGQGPQFIFQYYREEENGRGNFPPRFSGLQFPNYSSELNVNALELDDSALYLCASSVIAGSPYEQYFGPGTRLTVT.